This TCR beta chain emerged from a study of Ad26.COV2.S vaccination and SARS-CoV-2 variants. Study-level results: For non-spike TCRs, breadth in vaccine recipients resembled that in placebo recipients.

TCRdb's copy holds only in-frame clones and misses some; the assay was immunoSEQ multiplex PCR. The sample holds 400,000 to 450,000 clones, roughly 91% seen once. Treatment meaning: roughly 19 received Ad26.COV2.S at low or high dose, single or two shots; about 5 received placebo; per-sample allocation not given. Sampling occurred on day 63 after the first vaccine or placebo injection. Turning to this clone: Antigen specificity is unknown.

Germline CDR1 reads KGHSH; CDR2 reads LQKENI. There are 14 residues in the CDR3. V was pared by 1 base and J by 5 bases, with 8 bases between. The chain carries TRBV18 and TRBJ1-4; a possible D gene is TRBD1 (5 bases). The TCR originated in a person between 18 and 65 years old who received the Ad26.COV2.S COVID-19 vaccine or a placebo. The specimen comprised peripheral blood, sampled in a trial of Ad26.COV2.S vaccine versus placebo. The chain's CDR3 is CASSPRRANEKLFF. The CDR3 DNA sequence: TGTGCCAGCTCACCACGCAGGGCAAATGAAAAACTGTTTTTT.